The present T cell receptor beta chain was sequenced within a study of T cell repertoires in cytomegalovirus infection. This clonotype has just a few counts. This CDR3 has 15 amino acids. The V gene lost 5 bases and the J gene lost 1 base, with 12 bases spanning the gap. The germline V gene has CDR1 SGHAT and CDR2 FQNNGV. TCRdb processed the reads anew with MiXCR; each CDR3 protein has one entry. The sample lists around 440,000 distinct CDR3 sequences; about 11% were seen once. The rearrangement uses TRBV11-2 and TRBJ2-1; D unclear. What was sequenced was PBMCs. This TCR came from a human donor in good health (CMV status not recorded). Some clones in this sample may be carry-over from other donors' samples. CDR3 sequence: CASSPARSSYNEQFF. Here the CDR3 DNA reads TGTGCCAGCAGCCCAGCGCGCAGTTCCTACAATGAGCAGTTCTTC.